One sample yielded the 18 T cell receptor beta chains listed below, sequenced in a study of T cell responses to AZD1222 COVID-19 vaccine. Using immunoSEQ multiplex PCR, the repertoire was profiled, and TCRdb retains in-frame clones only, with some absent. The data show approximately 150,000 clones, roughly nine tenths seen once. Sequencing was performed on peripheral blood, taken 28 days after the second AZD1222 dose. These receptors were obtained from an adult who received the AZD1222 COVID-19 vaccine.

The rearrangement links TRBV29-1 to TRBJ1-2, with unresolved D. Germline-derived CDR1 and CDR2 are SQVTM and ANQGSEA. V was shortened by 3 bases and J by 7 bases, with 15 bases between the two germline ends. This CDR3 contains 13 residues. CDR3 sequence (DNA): TGCAGCGTTGACTCGGGGTTGGCGGGTGGCTACACCTTC. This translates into CSVDSGLAGGYTF. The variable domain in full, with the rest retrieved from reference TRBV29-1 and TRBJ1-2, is SAVISQKPSRDICQRGTSLTIQCQVDSQVTMMFWYRQQPGQSLTLIATANQGSEATYESGFVIDKFPISRPNLTFSTLTVSNMSPEDSSIYLCSVDSGLAGGYTFGSGTRLTVV.

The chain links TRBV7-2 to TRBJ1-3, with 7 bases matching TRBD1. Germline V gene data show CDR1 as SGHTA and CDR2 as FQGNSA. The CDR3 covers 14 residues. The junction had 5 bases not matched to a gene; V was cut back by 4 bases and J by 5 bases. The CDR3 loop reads CASSYRGERNTIYF. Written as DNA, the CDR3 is TGTGCCAGCAGCTACAGGGGTGAGAGAAACACCATATATTTT.

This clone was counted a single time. CDR3 in amino acids: CASSQEGLAGGPEQYF. The CDR3 DNA follows: TGTGCCAGCAGCCAGGAGGGACTAGCGGGGGGCCCTGAGCAGTACTTC. This chain uses TRBV3-1 (or the pseudogene TRBV3-2) with TRBJ2-7, with 15 bases fitting TRBD2. Germline lookup yields CDR1 LGHDT and CDR2 YNNKEL (reference sequence). This CDR3 is built from 16 residues. V was clipped by 3 bases and J by 7 bases; unmatched bases: 7.

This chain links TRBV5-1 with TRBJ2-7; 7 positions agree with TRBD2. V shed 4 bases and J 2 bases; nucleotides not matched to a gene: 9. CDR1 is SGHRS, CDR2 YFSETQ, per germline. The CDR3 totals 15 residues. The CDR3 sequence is CASSEGRGRAYEQYF. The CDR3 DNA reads TGCGCCAGCAGCGAGGGACGGGGGAGGGCCTACGAGCAGTACTTC. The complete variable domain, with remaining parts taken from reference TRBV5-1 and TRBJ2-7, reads KAGVTQTPRYLIKTRGQQVTLSCSPISGHRSVSWYQQTPGQGLQFLFEYFSETQRNKGNFPGRFSGRQFSNSRSEMNVSTLELGDSALYLCASSEGRGRAYEQYFGPGTRLTVT.

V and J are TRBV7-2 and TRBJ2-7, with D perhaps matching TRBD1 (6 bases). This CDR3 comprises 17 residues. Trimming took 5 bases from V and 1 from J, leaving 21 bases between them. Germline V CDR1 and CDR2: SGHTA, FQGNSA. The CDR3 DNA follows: TGTGCCAGCAGCCAAACATCCGGGACATATCTTTCCTACGAGCAGTACTTC. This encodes CASSQTSGTYLSYEQYF.

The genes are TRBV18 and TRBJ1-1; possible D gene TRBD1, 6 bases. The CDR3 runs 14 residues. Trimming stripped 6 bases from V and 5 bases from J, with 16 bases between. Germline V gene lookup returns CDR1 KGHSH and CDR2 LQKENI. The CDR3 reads CASSRNGGQTEAFF. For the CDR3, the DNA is TGTGCCAGCTCGCGAAATGGGGGGCAGACTGAAGCTTTCTTT.

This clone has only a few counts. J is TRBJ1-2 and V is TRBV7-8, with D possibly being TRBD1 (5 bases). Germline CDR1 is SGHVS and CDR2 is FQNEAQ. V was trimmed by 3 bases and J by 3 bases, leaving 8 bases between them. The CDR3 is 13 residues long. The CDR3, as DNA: TGTGCCAGCAGCTTTGACAGAGACTATGGCTACACCTTC. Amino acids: CASSFDRDYGYTF.

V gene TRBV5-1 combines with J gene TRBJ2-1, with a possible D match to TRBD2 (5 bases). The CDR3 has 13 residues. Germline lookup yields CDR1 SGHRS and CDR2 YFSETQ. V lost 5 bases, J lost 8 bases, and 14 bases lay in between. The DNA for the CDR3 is TGCGCCAGCAGTCGGACTGTAACAGATGAGCAGTTCTTC. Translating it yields CASSRTVTDEQFF.

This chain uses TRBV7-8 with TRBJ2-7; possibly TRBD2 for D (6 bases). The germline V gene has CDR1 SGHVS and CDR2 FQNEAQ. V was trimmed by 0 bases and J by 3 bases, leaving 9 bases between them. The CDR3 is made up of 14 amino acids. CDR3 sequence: CASSLAGGNYEQYF. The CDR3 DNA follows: TGTGCCAGCAGCTTAGCGGGGGGAAACTACGAGCAGTACTTC.

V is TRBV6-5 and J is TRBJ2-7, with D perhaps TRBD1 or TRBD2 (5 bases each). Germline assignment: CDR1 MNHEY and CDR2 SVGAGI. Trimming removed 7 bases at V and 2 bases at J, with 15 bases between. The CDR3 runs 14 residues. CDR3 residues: CASMRTRGPYEQYF. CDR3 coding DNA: TGTGCCAGCATGAGGACACGGGGACCCTACGAGCAGTACTTC.

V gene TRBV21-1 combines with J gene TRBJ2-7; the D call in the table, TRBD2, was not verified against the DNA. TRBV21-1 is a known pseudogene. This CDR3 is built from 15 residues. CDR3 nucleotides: TGTGCCAGCAGCAAGAACGTGGGGGGGCCGTGGGAGCAGTACTTC. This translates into CASSKNVGGPWEQYF.

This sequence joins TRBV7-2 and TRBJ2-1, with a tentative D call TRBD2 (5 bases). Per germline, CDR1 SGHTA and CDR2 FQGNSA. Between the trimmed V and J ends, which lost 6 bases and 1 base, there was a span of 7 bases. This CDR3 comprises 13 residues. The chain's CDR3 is CASSPGSYNEQFF. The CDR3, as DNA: TGTGCCAGCAGTCCGGGGTCCTACAATGAGCAGTTCTTC.

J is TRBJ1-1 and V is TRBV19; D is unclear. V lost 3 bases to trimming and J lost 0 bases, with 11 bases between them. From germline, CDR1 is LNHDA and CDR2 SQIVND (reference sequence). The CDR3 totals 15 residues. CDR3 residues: CASSINFGLNTEAFF. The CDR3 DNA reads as TGTGCCAGTAGTATCAATTTTGGGCTGAACACTGAAGCTTTCTTT.

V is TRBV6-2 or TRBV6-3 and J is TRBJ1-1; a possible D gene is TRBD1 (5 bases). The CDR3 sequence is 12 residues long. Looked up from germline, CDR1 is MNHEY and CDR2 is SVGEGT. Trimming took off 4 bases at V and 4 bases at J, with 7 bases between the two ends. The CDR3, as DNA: TGTGCCAGCAGTTTAGGGGTCACTGAAGCTTTCTTT. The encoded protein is CASSLGVTEAFF.

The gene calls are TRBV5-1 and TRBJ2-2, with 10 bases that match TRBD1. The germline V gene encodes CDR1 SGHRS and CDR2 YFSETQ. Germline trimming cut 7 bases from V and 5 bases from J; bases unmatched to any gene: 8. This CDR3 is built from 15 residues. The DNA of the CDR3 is TGCGCCAGCTCCCGGGACAGGGGTTGGACCGGGGAGCTGTTTTTT. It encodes CASSRDRGWTGELFF.

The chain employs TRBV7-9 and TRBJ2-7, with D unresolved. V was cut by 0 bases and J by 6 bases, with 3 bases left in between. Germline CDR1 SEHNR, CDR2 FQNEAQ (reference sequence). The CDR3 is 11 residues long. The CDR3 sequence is CASSLAGEQYF. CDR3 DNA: TGTGCCAGCAGCTTAGCGGGCGAGCAGTACTTC.

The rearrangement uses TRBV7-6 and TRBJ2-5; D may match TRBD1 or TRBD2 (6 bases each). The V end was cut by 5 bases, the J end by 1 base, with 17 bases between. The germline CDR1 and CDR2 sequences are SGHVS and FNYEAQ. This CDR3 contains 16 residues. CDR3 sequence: CASSQNSRGVQETQYF. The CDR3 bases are TGTGCCAGCAGCCAGAACTCGAGGGGGGTCCAAGAGACCCAGTACTTC.

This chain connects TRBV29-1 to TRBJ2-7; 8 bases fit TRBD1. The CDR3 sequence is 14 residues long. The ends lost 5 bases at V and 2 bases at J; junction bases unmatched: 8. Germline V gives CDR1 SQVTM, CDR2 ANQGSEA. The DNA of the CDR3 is TGCAGCGTTACTAGACAGGGGCCGACCTACGAGCAGTACTTC. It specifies CSVTRQGPTYEQYF.